Listed below are T cell receptor beta chains from one sample, sequenced in a study of blood T cell repertoires in COVID-19. Here immunoSEQ multiplex PCR was the method, and the copy in TCRdb shows in-frame clones only, minus some. Of nearly 300,000 clones in the sample, 65% to 85% were seen once. Sequenced input: peripheral blood. These TCRs come from a human donor with COVID-19, enrolled during active disease. The donor label of this sample is uncertain. CDR3s include the opening cysteine and the closing phenylalanine or tryptophan. A D gene is named only where the DNA matches it firmly. Expanded clones get a size class; other rows say once, few or many, or leave the size out.

CDR3 length,J gene,V gene,D gene,clone size,CDR3 DNA,CDR3 protein
15,TRBJ2-1,TRBV5-1,TRBD2,-,TGCGCCAGCAGCTTACTAGCGGGAGGGCCGGATGAGCAGTTCTTC,CASSLLAGGPDEQFF
13,TRBJ2-1,TRBV19,-,-,TGTGCCAGTAGTATACAGGGAAACGATGAGCAGTTCTTC,CASSIQGNDEQFF
13,TRBJ2-7,TRBV6-5,TRBD2,-,TGTGCCACCGGGGCGGGAGAGGCCTACGAGCAGTACTTC,CATGAGEAYEQYF
12,TRBJ2-7,TRBV9,-,once,TGTGCCAGCAGCGCAGACTCCTACGAGCAGTACTTC,CASSADSYEQYF
18,TRBJ2-1,TRBV7-3,TRBD2,-,TGTGCCAGCAGCTTAAATCCTAGCGGGAGAGAAACCTACAATGAGCAGTTCTTC,CASSLNPSGRETYNEQFF
14,TRBJ1-3,TRBV11-2,-,few,TGTGCCAGCAGCTTGGGGGGCTCTGGAAACACCATATATTTT,CASSLGGSGNTIYF
14,TRBJ2-1,TRBV7-3,-,-,TGTGCCAGCAGCTTAATCGGCCAGGCCAATGAGCAGTTCTTC,CASSLIGQANEQFF
14,TRBJ1-2,TRBV6-5,-,once,TGTGCCAGCAGGTCAGGGCAGCACAACTATGGCTACACCTTC,CASRSGQHNYGYTF
14,TRBJ2-3,TRBV19,-,-,TGTGCCAGTAGTATAAACAGGGTGCAAGATACGCAGTATTTT,CASSINRVQDTQYF
15,TRBJ1-2,TRBV5-1,-,-,TGCGCCAGCAGCCCCCAATCGGCGCGGGGAGGGGGCTACACCTTC,CASSPQSARGGGYTF
15,TRBJ2-7,TRBV10-3,TRBD1,once,TGTGCCATCAGTGGACAGGGGGCGCTTTCTGGCGAGCAGTACTTC,CAISGQGALSGEQYF
12,TRBJ1-2,TRBV30,-,-,TGTGCCTGGAGTGTACAGGTCTATGGCTACACCTTC,CAWSVQVYGYTF
16,TRBJ1-3,TRBV5-1,TRBD1,-,TGCGCCAGCAGCTTCACAGGGGGCAGGACTGGAAACACCATATATTTT,CASSFTGGRTGNTIYF
15,TRBJ1-4,TRBV19,-,-,TGTGCCAGTAGTACATCGGGGGTTGTTAATGAAAAACTGTTTTTT,CASSTSGVVNEKLFF
15,TRBJ2-3,TRBV30,TRBD2,-,TGTGCCTGGAGTATAATAGCGGGAGCCAAAGATACGCAGTATTTT,CAWSIIAGAKDTQYF
15,TRBJ1-1,TRBV29-1,-,-,TGCAGCGTTCAACCATGGGGACAAACGAACACTGAAGCTTTCTTT,CSVQPWGQTNTEAFF
13,TRBJ1-2,TRBV18,-,once,TGTGCCAGCTCACCGGGCGCCGCTTGGGGCTACACCTTC,CASSPGAAWGYTF
12,TRBJ1-2,TRBV28,-,-,TGTGCCAGCAACGCAGGGCCTTATGGCTACACCTTC,CASNAGPYGYTF
16,TRBJ2-7,TRBV6-1,TRBD2,-,TGTGCCAGCAGTGATAGCGGGACTAGCGGACCCTACGAGCAGTACTTC,CASSDSGTSGPYEQYF
15,TRBJ2-3,TRBV14,-,-,TGTGCCAGCAGGTCGGGGGTTCGTAGCACAGATACGCAGTATTTT,CASRSGVRSTDTQYF
15,TRBJ2-7,TRBV27,TRBD2,-,TGTGCCAGCAGTTTCGGCACTAGCGGGAGAAACGAGCAGTACTTC,CASSFGTSGRNEQYF
13,TRBJ1-1,TRBV7-9,-,-,TGTGCCAGCAGCAGTAGCAGGGGCGCTGACGCTTTCTTT,CASSSSRGADAFF
15,TRBJ2-7,TRBV3-1/TRBV3-2,-,-,TGTGCCAGCAGCCAGGTGCAGGGGAGGGCCTACGAGCAGTACTTC,CASSQVQGRAYEQYF
14,TRBJ1-4,TRBV2,-,-,TGTGCCAGCAGTCAACAGGGTTCTCGTGAAAAACTGTTTTTT,CASSQQGSREKLFF